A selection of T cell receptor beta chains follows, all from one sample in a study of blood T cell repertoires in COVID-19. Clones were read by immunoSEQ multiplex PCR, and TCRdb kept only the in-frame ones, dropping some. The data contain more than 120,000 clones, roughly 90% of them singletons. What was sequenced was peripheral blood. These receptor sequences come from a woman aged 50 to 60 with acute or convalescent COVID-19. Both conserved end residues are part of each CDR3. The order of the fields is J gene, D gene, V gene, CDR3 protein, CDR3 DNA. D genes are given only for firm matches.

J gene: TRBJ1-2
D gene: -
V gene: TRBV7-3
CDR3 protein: CASSPPGHLGYTF
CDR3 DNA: TGTGCCAGCAGCCCACCGGGACACCTAGGCTACACCTTC

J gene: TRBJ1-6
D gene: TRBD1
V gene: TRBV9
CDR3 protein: CASSVTGGDQSPLHF
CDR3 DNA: TGTGCCAGCAGCGTTACAGGGGGCGATCAATCACCCCTCCACTTT

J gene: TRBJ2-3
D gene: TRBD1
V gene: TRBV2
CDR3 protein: CASSLDRGQGDTQYF
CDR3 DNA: TGTGCCAGCAGTTTGGACAGGGGGCAGGGAGATACGCAGTATTTT

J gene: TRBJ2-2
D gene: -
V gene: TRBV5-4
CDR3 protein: CASSLFRPTNTGELFF
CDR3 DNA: TGTGCCAGCAGCTTGTTCAGGCCTACGAACACCGGGGAGCTGTTTTTT

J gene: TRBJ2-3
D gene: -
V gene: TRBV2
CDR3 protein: CASSEESSLLSTDTQYF
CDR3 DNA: TGTGCCAGCAGTGAGGAGTCTAGCCTCCTTAGCACAGATACGCAGTATTTT

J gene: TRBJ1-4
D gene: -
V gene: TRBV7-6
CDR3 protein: CASSLGGHLNEKLFF
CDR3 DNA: TGTGCCAGCAGCTTAGGGGGGCACTTAAATGAAAAACTGTTTTTT

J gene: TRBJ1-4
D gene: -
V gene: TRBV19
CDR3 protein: CASSPRTVFSEKLFF
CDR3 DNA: TGTGCCAGTAGTCCAAGGACAGTCTTTAGTGAAAAACTGTTTTTT

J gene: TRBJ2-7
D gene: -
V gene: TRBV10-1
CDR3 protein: CASSDGRAAGLLSEQYF
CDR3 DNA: TGCGCCAGCAGTGATGGCAGGGCGGCAGGGCTTCTAAGCGAGCAGTACTTC

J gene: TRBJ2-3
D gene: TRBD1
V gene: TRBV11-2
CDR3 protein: CASSPQGTGGATDTQYF
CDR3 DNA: TGTGCCAGCAGCCCCCAAGGGACAGGGGGCGCGACAGATACGCAGTATTTT

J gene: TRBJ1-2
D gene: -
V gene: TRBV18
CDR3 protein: CASSPEGDYGYTF
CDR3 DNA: TGTGCCAGCTCACCTGAGGGGGACTATGGCTACACCTTC

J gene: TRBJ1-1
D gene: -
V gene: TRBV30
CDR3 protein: CAAEGLTEAFF
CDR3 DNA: TGTGCCGCGGAGGGGCTTACTGAAGCTTTCTTT

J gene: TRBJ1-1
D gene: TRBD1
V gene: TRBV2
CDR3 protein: CASTRQGAHEAFF
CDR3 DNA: TGTGCCAGCACTCGACAGGGGGCGCATGAAGCTTTCTTT

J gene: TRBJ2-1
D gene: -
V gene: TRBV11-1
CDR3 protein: CATPGSSYNEQFF
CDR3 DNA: TGTGCCACCCCGGGGAGCTCCTACAATGAGCAGTTCTTC

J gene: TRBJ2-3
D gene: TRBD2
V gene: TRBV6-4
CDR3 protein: CASSDSGGGAGTDTQYF
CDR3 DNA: TGTGCCAGCAGTGACTCAGGCGGGGGGGCGGGCACAGATACGCAGTATTTT

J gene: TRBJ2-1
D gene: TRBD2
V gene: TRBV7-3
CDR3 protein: CASSPRTSMSYNEQFF
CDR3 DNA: TGTGCCAGCAGCCCCCGGACTAGCATGTCCTACAATGAGCAGTTCTTC

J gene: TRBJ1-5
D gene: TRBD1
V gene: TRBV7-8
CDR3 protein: CASSRMTGVGQPQHF
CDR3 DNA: TGTGCCAGCAGCCGAATGACAGGGGTAGGGCAGCCCCAGCATTTT

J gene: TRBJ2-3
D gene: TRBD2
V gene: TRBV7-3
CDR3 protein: CASSSAGLAGLTSTDTQYF
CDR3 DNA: TGTGCCAGCAGCTCCGCCGGACTAGCGGGGCTAACGAGCACAGATACGCAGTATTTT

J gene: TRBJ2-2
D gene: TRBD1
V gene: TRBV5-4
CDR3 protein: CASRDRGKNTGELFF
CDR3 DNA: TGTGCCAGCAGGGACAGGGGGAAAAACACCGGGGAGCTGTTTTTT

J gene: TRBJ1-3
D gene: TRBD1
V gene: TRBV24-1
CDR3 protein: CATSEQGDGGNTIYF
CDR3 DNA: TGTGCCACCAGTGAACAGGGGGATGGTGGAAACACCATATATTTT

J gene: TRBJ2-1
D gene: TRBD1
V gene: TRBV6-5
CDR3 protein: CASSLGQGNNEQFF
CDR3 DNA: TGTGCCAGCAGTTTGGGACAGGGCAACAATGAGCAGTTCTTC